These T cell receptor beta chains were read from a single sample in a study of T cells in Graves' hyperthyroidism and ophthalmopathy. MiXCR, applied by TCRdb to the multiplex PCR reads, yields one record per CDR3 protein. The table has 700,000 to 950,000 distinct CDR3 sequences, approximately 36% seen once. The specimen sequenced was blood. Receptors originate from a woman aged 40 to 55 with Graves' hyperthyroidism. Each CDR3 is given with its conserved first and last residue. The D gene is left open where the match is weak. Part of the rows lack a size; the others show once, few, many or a class for expanded clones.

CDR3aa | CDR3nt | d_gene | abundance | v_gene | len | j_gene
CASSASDGAGNEQYF | TGTGCCAGCAGTGCGTCCGACGGGGCAGGCAACGAGCAGTACTTC | NA | few | TRBV25-1 | 15 | TRBJ2-7
CASSFVRTWGVEKLFF | TGTGCCAGCAGCTTCGTACGTACATGGGGGGTTGAAAAACTGTTTTTT | NA | many | TRBV7-6 | 16 | TRBJ1-4
CASSPRTRRDFYGYTF | TGTGCCAGCAGTCCGCGGACACGGAGGGACTTTTATGGCTACACCTTC | NA | NA | TRBV7-2 | 16 | TRBJ1-2
CASSQDMGWGARLTGELFF | TGCGCCAGCAGCCAAGATATGGGATGGGGGGCAAGGTTGACCGGGGAGCTGTTTTTT | NA | NA | TRBV4-3 | 19 | TRBJ2-2
CATSSLRGPLHQPQHF | TGTGCCACCAGCAGTTTAAGGGGACCGTTGCATCAGCCCCAGCATTTT | NA | NA | TRBV15 | 16 | TRBJ1-5
CSAEDTNTGELFF | TGCAGTGCTGAGGACACAAACACCGGGGAGCTGTTTTTT | NA | few | TRBV20-1 | 13 | TRBJ2-2
CASYRGGGYTF | TGTGCCAGCTACAGGGGGGGTGGCTACACCTTC | TRBD1 | NA | TRBV5-4 | 11 | TRBJ1-2
CASRRTAGALNTGELFF | TGCGCCAGCAGGCGGACCGCGGGGGCCCTGAACACCGGGGAGCTGTTTTTT | NA | few | TRBV4-3 | 17 | TRBJ2-2
CSVGPRQGAKPQHF | TGCAGCGTTGGTCCCAGACAGGGGGCGAAGCCCCAGCATTTT | TRBD1 | NA | TRBV29-1 | 14 | TRBJ1-5
CASSQEGRNTIYF | TGTGCCAGCAGCCAAGAAGGACGAAACACCATATATTTT | NA | few | TRBV3-1 | 13 | TRBJ1-3
CASSERVRGFNTGELFF | TGTGCCAGCAGTGAAAGGGTCCGGGGATTCAACACCGGGGAGCTGTTTTTT | NA | few | TRBV2 | 17 | TRBJ2-2
CASSEYGQGLGTQYF | TGTGCCAGCAGTGAATATGGACAGGGGTTGGGGACCCAGTACTTC | TRBD1 | many | TRBV25-1 | 15 | TRBJ2-5
CSVGHHRARATEAFF | TGCAGCGTAGGACATCACAGGGCCAGGGCCACTGAAGCTTTCTTT | NA | NA | TRBV29-1 | 15 | TRBJ1-1
CASSQARGYAIYF | TGCGCCAGCAGCCAAGCCCGCGGGTATGCCATATATTTT | NA | NA | TRBV4-1 | 13 | TRBJ1-3
CSARTSGRDNEQFF | TGCAGTGCTCGGACTAGCGGGAGGGACAATGAGCAGTTCTTC | TRBD2 | once | TRBV20-1 | 14 | TRBJ2-1
CSVRDRDSGADVLTF | TGCAGCGTTAGAGACAGGGACTCCGGGGCCGACGTCCTGACTTTC | NA | many | TRBV29-1 | 15 | TRBJ2-6